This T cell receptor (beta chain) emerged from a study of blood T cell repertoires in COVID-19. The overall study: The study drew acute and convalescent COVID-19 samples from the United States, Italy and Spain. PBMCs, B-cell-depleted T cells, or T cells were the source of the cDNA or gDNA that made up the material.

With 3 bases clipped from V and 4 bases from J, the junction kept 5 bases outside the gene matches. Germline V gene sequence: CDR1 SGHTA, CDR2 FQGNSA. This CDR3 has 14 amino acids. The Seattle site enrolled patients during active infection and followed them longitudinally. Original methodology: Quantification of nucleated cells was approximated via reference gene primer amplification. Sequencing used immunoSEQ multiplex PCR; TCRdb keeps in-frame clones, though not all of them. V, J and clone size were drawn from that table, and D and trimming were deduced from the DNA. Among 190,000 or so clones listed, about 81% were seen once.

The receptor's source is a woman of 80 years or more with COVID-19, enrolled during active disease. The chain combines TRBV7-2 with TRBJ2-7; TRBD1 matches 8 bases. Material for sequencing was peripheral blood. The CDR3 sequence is CASSFTGGKYEQYF. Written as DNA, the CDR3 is TGTGCCAGCAGCTTCACAGGGGGGAAGTACGAGCAGTACTTC. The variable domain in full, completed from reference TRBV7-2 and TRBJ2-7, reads GAGVSQSPSNKVTEKGKDVELRCDPISGHTALYWYRQSLGQGLEFLIYFQGNSAPDKSGLPSDRFSAERTGGSVSTLTIQRTQQEDSAVYLCASSFTGGKYEQYFGPGTRLTVT.